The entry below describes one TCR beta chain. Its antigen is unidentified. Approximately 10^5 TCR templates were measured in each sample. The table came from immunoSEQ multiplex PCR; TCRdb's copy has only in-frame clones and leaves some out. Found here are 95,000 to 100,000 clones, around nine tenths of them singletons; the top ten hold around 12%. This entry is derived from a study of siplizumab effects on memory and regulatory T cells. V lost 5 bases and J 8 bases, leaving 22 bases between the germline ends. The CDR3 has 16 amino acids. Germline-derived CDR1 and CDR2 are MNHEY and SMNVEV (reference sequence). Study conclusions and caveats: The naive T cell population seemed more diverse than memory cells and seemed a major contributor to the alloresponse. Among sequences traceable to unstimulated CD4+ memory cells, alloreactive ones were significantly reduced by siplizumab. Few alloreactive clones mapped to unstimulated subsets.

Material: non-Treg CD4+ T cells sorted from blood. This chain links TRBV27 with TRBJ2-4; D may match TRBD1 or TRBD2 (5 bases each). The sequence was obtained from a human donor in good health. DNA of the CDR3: TGTGCCAGCAGTATGCGAGGGTCGGGGCGTGGAGACATTCAGTACTTC. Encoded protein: CASSMRGSGRGDIQYF.